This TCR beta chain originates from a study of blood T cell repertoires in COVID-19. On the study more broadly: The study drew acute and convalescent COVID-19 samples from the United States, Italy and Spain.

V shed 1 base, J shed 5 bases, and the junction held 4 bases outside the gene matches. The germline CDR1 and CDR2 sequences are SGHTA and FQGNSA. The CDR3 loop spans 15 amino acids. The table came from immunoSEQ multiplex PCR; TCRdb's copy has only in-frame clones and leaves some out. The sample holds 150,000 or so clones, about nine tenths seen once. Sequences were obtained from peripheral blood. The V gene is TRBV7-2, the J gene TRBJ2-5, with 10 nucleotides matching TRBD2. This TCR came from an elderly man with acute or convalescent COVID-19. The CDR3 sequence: CASSLVAGGVETQYF. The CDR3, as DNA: TGTGCCAGCAGCTTAGTAGCGGGGGGCGTGGAGACCCAGTACTTC.